This T cell receptor (beta chain) appears in the sequencing data of a study of cytomegalovirus exposure and HLA in healthy donors. Across the whole study: The study placed 70% to 85% of its approximately 430 genotyped donors in the Caucasian-associated ancestry cluster.

Germline lookup yields CDR1 SGHRS and CDR2 YFSETQ. With 0 bases removed from V and 4 bases from J, the gap between germline ends came to 16 bases. The CDR3 loop spans 16 amino acids. Both 60 Vbeta primers and 13 Jbeta primers went into the PCR. Profiled with immunoSEQ multiplex PCR; TCRdb holds only in-frame clones, not every one. Here the sample spans roughly 120,000 clones, roughly 82% being singletons. The V and J genes are TRBV5-1 and TRBJ1-2, with D maybe TRBD1 (6 bases). The TCR originated in a woman between 40 and 50 years old in good health and CMV-seropositive. Specimen: PBMCs. The CDR3 sequence is CASSLAAQGQGYGYTF. CDR3 coding DNA: TGCGCCAGCAGCTTGGCTGCCCAGGGGCAAGGCTATGGCTACACCTTC.